This record covers a single T cell receptor (beta chain). The entry originates in a study of T cell changes during pregnancy in multiple sclerosis. After removal of 0 bases from V and 8 bases from J, the junction contained 9 bases not matched to a gene. The CDR3 has 16 amino acids. Germline CDR1 reads KGHSH; CDR2 reads LQKENI. Repertoires were generated with immunoSEQ multiplex PCR, while TCRdb's copy carries only in-frame clones and drops some. The repertoire holds approximately 70,000 clones, with about 91% as singletons. The TCR sequence derives from a female donor in good health, enrolled as a control in a pregnancy study. The chain recombines TRBV18 with TRBJ1-2; 10 bases are a match to TRBD1. The sequences come from peripheral blood, collected in the second trimester of pregnancy. The CDR3 nucleotides read TGTGCCAGCTCACCACCGGGACAGGGGTCCCGAATAGGCTACACCTTC. It is translated as CASSPPGQGSRIGYTF.